Detailed here is one T cell receptor beta chain. The specificity of this receptor is unknown. There are no base qualities to consult, and no much larger clone falls within one base. The junction carries 23 bases between V and J, which are trimmed by 10 bases and 11 bases respectively. The CDR3 runs 13 residues from the cysteine to the phenylalanine. The CDR3 DNA has 39 bases and is translated from base 1. CDR1 and CDR2, per the germline V gene, are MNHEY and SVGAGI. This specimen comes from a study of tumor and adjacent non-tumor tissue in lung cancer (dated by TCRdb to the late 2010s). Turning to the overall study: By cancer type, the cohort comprised 11 to 12 adenocarcinoma patients, a couple of squamous cell carcinoma patients and 1 small cell lung cancer patient. A total of roughly 120,000,000 productive TCRbeta reads were generated by sequencing, corresponding to an average of around 4 million reads per sample. Ages among the roughly 15 patients ranged from about 31 to 80 years, there were some 10 men and 5 women, and disease was at TNM stage I to III. TCRbeta CDR3 sequencing was performed on a few dozen paired specimens, with one tumor sample and one normal lung sample collected per patient. The study compared bulk TCRbeta repertoires from lung tumor tissue and matched distant non-tumor lung tissue of about 16 lung cancer patients.

Beyond this particular receptor, the publication reports: TCR diversity was significantly higher in younger patients, and greater tumor TCR diversity was associated with shorter overall survival and shorter disease-free survival. Neither the sequencing platform nor unique molecular identifiers are mentioned in the methods. TCR diversity (inverse Simpson) was significantly higher in tumor than in normal lung tissue (roughly 430 vs 170, P = 0.0075, Mann-Whitney U test). Peripheral blood was not sequenced, so blood TCRbeta repertoires were not examined in the lung cancer patients of the study. The cohort had only 15 patients, and the authors noted that larger samples and more detailed clinical data are needed. A significantly larger cumulative share of the repertoire was made up by the top 100 clones in normal lung than in tumor tissue.

RNA was isolated from bulk, unsorted tissue, and RNA quality was assessed with a NanoDrop ND-1000 and an Agilent 2100. Donors were newly diagnosed lung cancer patients admitted for thoracic surgery in China between August and November 2014, without prior chemotherapy. Anyone who had undergone radiotherapy or chemotherapy before, or who had another cancer at the same time, was left out of the study. Surgical tissue pieces of about 1-2.3 cm3 were preserved in RNAlater solution and were kept at -80 degrees C until use. Library preparation used multiplex PCR. The run used an Illumina HiSeq 2500. TCRbeta libraries were constructed through three rounds of nested PCR with primers (Table S4) according to protocols adapted from ARM-PCR. Before sequencing, PCR products in the 200-500 bp range were cut out of the gel and cleaned up using the QIAquick gel extraction kit. The authors' analysis ran thus. Trimmomatic was used to clean the reads, FLASH merged the cleaned reads into complete CDR3 sequences, and MiTCR assigned the sequences to V(D)J germline segments. Clonal diversity was computed as the inverse Simpson's index with VDJtools. In-frame sequences without a premature stop codon were defined as productive reads. TCRdb trimmed public reads at Q25 via fastp, called clones via MiXCR and kept in-frame beta chains. Each entry merges the rows of one CDR3 protein and shows their most common DNA and genes. These V and J calls rely on TCRdb rather than the paper's analysis. The sample table records approximately 90,000 distinct CDR3 sequences; less than 80% of these occur just once. The ten largest account for around 17% of the sample.

The TCR was taken from a man between 60 and 75 years old with non-small cell lung cancer. Sequencing was performed on lung tumor tissue. The rearranged chain carries TRBV6-5 and TRBJ1-1; no D gene can be assigned with confidence. The sequence in DNA is TGTGCCACCCAGATTGGGATGAACATTGATGCTTTCTTT. Its protein reads: CATQIGMNIDAFF.